The 23 T cell receptor beta chains reported below all come from one sample, sequenced in a study of STAT5B mutations in CD4+ large granular lymphocyte leukemia. Repertoires were generated with immunoSEQ multiplex PCR, while TCRdb's copy carries only in-frame clones and drops some. The table records around 28,000 clones, just under 80% of them present only once. Sequences were obtained from CD4+ T cells from blood buffy coats. These receptors were collected from a human donor in good health.

This clone was observed a few times. The chain couples TRBV5-1 to TRBJ1-2; D gene uncertain. Germline lookup yields CDR1 SGHRS and CDR2 YFSETQ. The CDR3 runs to 11 residues. V dropped 3 bases and J dropped 8 bases, with 8 bases sitting between them. The chain's CDR3 is CASSSVGGYTF. CDR3 in DNA: TGCGCCAGCAGCTCAGTTGGAGGCTACACCTTC.

The J gene is TRBJ2-7, the V gene TRBV11-3, with 7 bases that match TRBD2. With V trimmed by 2 bases and J by 3 bases, 1 base remained unmatched. Germline V gives CDR1 SGHNT, CDR2 YENEEA. This CDR3 is 13 amino acids long. The CDR3 sequence: CASSLSSGYEQYF. The CDR3 DNA is TGTGCCAGCAGCTTATCTAGCGGCTACGAGCAGTACTTC.

The chain joins TRBV7-8 to TRBJ2-3; tentatively, D is TRBD2 (5 bases). V lost 1 base to trimming and J lost 2 bases, with 10 bases between them. The CDR3 totals 15 residues. CDR1 is SGHVS, CDR2 FQNEAQ, per germline. CDR3: CASSLGGLYTDTQYF. DNA of the CDR3: TGTGCCAGCAGCTTAGGTGGACTCTACACAGATACGCAGTATTTT.

The genes are TRBV7-9 and TRBJ2-5; the D gene is possibly TRBD2 (7 bases). V was cut by 0 bases and J by 1 base, with 12 bases left in between. This CDR3 is built from 16 residues. Germline V gene data show CDR1 as SEHNR and CDR2 as FQNEAQ (reference sequence). CDR3 region: CASSLAGGGVQETQYF. The CDR3 DNA follows: TGTGCCAGCAGCTTAGCAGGGGGAGGGGTCCAAGAGACCCAGTACTTC.

The table lists this clone with a few counts. This sequence joins TRBV15 and TRBJ1-5, with D possibly TRBD1 on 6 matching bases. The ends were cut back, 0 bases at V and 3 bases at J, with 12 bases in the middle. In germline, CDR1 is LNHNV, CDR2 YYDKDF (reference sequence). The CDR3 has 16 amino acids. CDR3 region: CATSRDTGWVNQPQHF. The CDR3 DNA is TGTGCCACCAGCAGAGATACAGGGTGGGTCAATCAGCCCCAGCATTTT.

The chain links TRBV9 to TRBJ2-3; D is unclear. The length of the CDR3 is 13 residues. Trimming stripped 0 bases from V and 5 bases from J, with 7 bases between. Germline values: CDR1 SGDLS, CDR2 YYNGEE. CDR3 in DNA: TGTGCCAGCAGCGTAGCTACAAGAGATACGCAGTATTTT. Amino acid sequence: CASSVATRDTQYF.

The V gene is TRBV4-1, the J gene TRBJ1-4, with D uncertain. The CDR3 extends over 15 amino acids. Trimming removed 10 bases at V and 0 bases at J, with 15 bases between. The V gene's germline CDR1 is MGHRA and CDR2 YSYEKL. The CDR3 DNA sequence: TGCGCCAACAACCCCCCGGATGCAACTAATGAAAAACTGTTTTTT. It translates to CANNPPDATNEKLFF.

V gene TRBV9 combines with J gene TRBJ2-1; D not resolved. Germline V CDR1 and CDR2: SGDLS, YYNGEE. This CDR3 is 15 amino acids long. The V end lost 0 bases, the J end lost 0 bases, and 7 bases lay between the germline ends. The DNA for the CDR3 is TGTGCCAGCAGCGTAGATTGGGACTCCTACAATGAGCAGTTCTTC. Translated: CASSVDWDSYNEQFF.

The sample holds a few counts of this clone. The chain links TRBV29-1 to TRBJ2-5; possibly TRBD2 for D (6 bases). Trimming pared 3 bases from V and 3 bases from J, leaving 8 bases between. The CDR3 contains 12 residues. Germline CDR1 SQVTM, CDR2 ANQGSEA. The DNA for the CDR3 is TGCAGCGTTGATTGGAGGGAAGAGACCCAGTACTTC. Its translation is CSVDWREETQYF.

This sequence joins TRBV14 and TRBJ1-5, with D unclear. The length of the CDR3 is 14 residues. CDR1 is SGHDN, CDR2 FVKESK, per germline. Deletions cut 6 bases from V and 6 bases from J, with 15 bases between. CDR3 DNA: TGTGCCAGCAGGGAACCGGCCGTGGTTCAGCCCCAGCATTTT. It yields the protein CASREPAVVQPQHF.

The J gene is TRBJ1-6, the V gene TRBV28; the D is unclear. CDR1 and CDR2 from the germline V gene are MDHEN and SYDVKM. The CDR3 has 15 amino acids. V was pared by 7 bases and J by 7 bases, with 17 bases between. CDR3 nucleotide sequence: TGTGCCAGCACCGGGCGAGGGCTGGGGAATTCACCCCTCCACTTT. Residues: CASTGRGLGNSPLHF.

This chain joins TRBV28 and TRBJ1-5; D not resolved. V lost 6 bases and J 4 bases, leaving 7 bases between the germline ends. The CDR3 runs 12 residues. CDR1 and CDR2 from the germline V gene are MDHEN and SYDVKM. CDR3 region: CASSLDNQPQHF. For the CDR3, the DNA is TGTGCCAGCAGCCTGGATAATCAGCCCCAGCATTTT.

This chain joins TRBV27 and TRBJ2-1; D gene unclear. CDR3 length: 15 residues. Germline CDR1 MNHEY, CDR2 SMNVEV (reference sequence). The V gene lost 2 bases and the J gene lost 0 bases, with 8 bases spanning the gap. The CDR3: CASSLRAASYNEQFF. CDR3 bases: TGTGCCAGCAGTTTAAGGGCAGCCTCCTACAATGAGCAGTTCTTC.

This clone has more than one count but fewer than ten. CDR3 sequence reads: CASSEQGGNQPQHF. In nucleotides, the CDR3 is TGTGCCAGTAGTGAACAGGGTGGCAATCAGCCCCAGCATTTT. The chain couples TRBV19 to TRBJ1-5, with D maybe TRBD1 (6 bases). CDR1 LNHDA and CDR2 SQIVND come from the germline V gene (reference sequence). V was shortened by 5 bases and J by 2 bases, with 10 bases between the two germline ends. This CDR3 contains 14 residues. The full variable domain, with the rest looked up from reference TRBV19 and TRBJ1-5, is DGGITQSPKYLFRKEGQNVTLSCEQNLNHDAMYWYRQDPGQGLRLIYYSQIVNDFQKGDIAEGYSVSREKKESFPLTVTSAQKNPTAFYLCASSEQGGNQPQHFGDGTRLSIL.

This chain connects TRBV27 to TRBJ2-1, with a tentative D call TRBD1 (6 bases). CDR1 and CDR2 (germline): MNHEY, SMNVEV (reference sequence). V shed 6 bases and J shed 5 bases, with 8 bases lying between them. The CDR3 extends over 12 amino acids. The DNA of the CDR3 is TGTGCCAGCAGCCCAGGGGACAATGAGCAGTTCTTC. Translating gives CASSPGDNEQFF.

The chain recombines TRBV27 with TRBJ1-5, with D possibly matching TRBD1 (5 bases). The CDR3 runs 18 residues. Between the trimmed V and J ends, which lost 0 bases and 3 bases, there was a span of 18 bases. Germline CDR1 MNHEY, CDR2 SMNVEV (reference sequence). CDR3 in amino acids: CASSLSGLGRVNNQPQHF. The DNA for the CDR3 is TGTGCCAGCAGTTTATCTGGGTTGGGCAGGGTGAACAATCAGCCCCAGCATTTT.

The rearrangement joins TRBV2 to TRBJ1-1; D might be TRBD1 (6 bases). The germline V gene has CDR1 SNHLY and CDR2 FYNNEI. The CDR3 has 17 amino acids. V was pared by 7 bases and J by 3 bases, with 24 bases between. CDR3 in DNA: TGTGCCAGCACCTTAGAAACAGGGAGAGGTGGCGACACTGAAGCTTTCTTT. Translated, it gives CASTLETGRGGDTEAFF.

This clone showed up just once. The V gene is TRBV9, the J gene TRBJ2-5; D is tentatively TRBD1 or TRBD2 (5 bases each). Per germline, CDR1 SGDLS and CDR2 YYNGEE. The ends were cut back, 3 bases at V and 5 bases at J, with 11 bases in the middle. The CDR3 extends over 13 amino acids. Here the CDR3 DNA reads TGTGCCAGCAGCGAGAGGGGAGAGGAGACCCAGTACTTC. It specifies CASSERGEETQYF.

The chain carries TRBV6-5 and TRBJ1-5; D is unclear. Germline CDR1 is MNHEY and CDR2 is SVGAGI. The length of the CDR3 is 15 residues. V was clipped by 6 bases and J by 0 bases, with 12 bases between them. The CDR3: CASSPGPGSNQPQHF. CDR3 coding DNA: TGTGCCAGCAGCCCAGGACCGGGTAGCAATCAGCCCCAGCATTTT.

The chain recombines TRBV28 with TRBJ1-4; D perhaps matches TRBD1 (6 bases). Trimming pared 4 bases from V and 10 bases from J, leaving 16 bases between. The CDR3 runs to 14 residues. In germline, CDR1 is MDHEN, CDR2 SYDVKM. The CDR3, as DNA: TGTGCCAGCAGTTCCTTACCGGGGGCTGTAAAACTGTTTTTT. It yields the protein CASSSLPGAVKLFF.

The CDR3 DNA is TGTGCCAGCAGCTTAGATACAGTTGGTTCACCCCTCCACTTT. This sequence encodes CASSLDTVGSPLHF. The chain recombines TRBV7-8 with TRBJ1-6; D uncertain. Trimming stripped 1 base from V and 9 bases from J, with 10 bases between. Germline CDR1 is SGHVS and CDR2 is FQNEAQ. This CDR3 has 14 amino acids. The variable domain in full, completed from reference TRBV7-8 and TRBJ1-6, reads GAGVSQSPRYKVAKRGQDVALRCDPISGHVSLFWYQQALGQGPEFLTYFQNEAQLDKSGLPSDRFFAERPEGSVSTLKIQRTQQEDSAVYLCASSLDTVGSPLHFGNGTRLTVT.

The rearrangement links TRBV2 to TRBJ1-5; D is uncertain. The length of the CDR3 is 16 residues. CDR1 and CDR2 from the germline V gene are SNHLY and FYNNEI. The V end was cut by 5 bases, the J end by 2 bases, with 16 bases between. For the CDR3, the DNA is TGTGCCAGCAGTATGTCATCAGATGGGGGCAATCAGCCCCAGCATTTT. Its protein is CASSMSSDGGNQPQHF.

The rearrangement joins TRBV2 to TRBJ1-2; D unresolved. The CDR3 extends over 14 amino acids. Germline V gives CDR1 SNHLY, CDR2 FYNNEI. V was shortened by 3 bases and J by 7 bases, with 15 bases between the two germline ends. This CDR3 is CASSESTLTAGYTF. In DNA form, the CDR3 reads TGTGCCAGCAGTGAGTCTACTCTAACGGCTGGCTACACCTTC.